These 18 T cell receptor beta chains originate from one sample sequenced in a study of somatic mutations in cytotoxic T cells in rheumatoid arthritis. Method: immunoSEQ multiplex PCR; TCRdb's copy keeps in-frame clones and lacks some. The profile covers under 5,500 clones, with around 72% appearing a single time and more than 35% taken by the ten largest. The material sequenced was CD8+ T cells sorted from blood. Receptors were obtained from a man in his 70s with rheumatoid arthritis.

V usage is TRBV6-1 and J usage is TRBJ2-6, with no clear D. CDR3 length: 12 residues. The ends were cut back, 3 bases at V and 13 bases at J, with 10 bases in the middle. CDR1 and CDR2 (germline): MNHNS, SASEGT. In DNA, the CDR3 is TGTGCCAGCAGTGAGGTTTCGCGGGTCCTGACTTTC. It encodes CASSEVSRVLTF.

V gene TRBV19 combines with J gene TRBJ2-3; unclear D gene. There are 10 residues in the CDR3. V lost 10 bases and J 6 bases, leaving 8 bases between the germline ends. Per germline, CDR1 LNHDA and CDR2 SQIVND (reference sequence). CDR3 DNA: TGTGCCACCGAGGCGGATACGCAGTATTTT. Encoded protein: CATEADTQYF.

This chain connects TRBV5-3 to TRBJ1-2; no reliable D call. TRBV5-3 has ORF status, its function being uncertain. CDR3 length: 14 amino acids. V was clipped by 6 bases and J by 2 bases, with 14 bases between them. CDR3: CARNTWWANYGYTF. The CDR3 DNA reads as TGTGCCAGAAACACTTGGTGGGCGAACTATGGCTACACCTTC.

The V and J genes are TRBV4-2 and TRBJ2-5, with a weak D call TRBD1 (5 bases). Germline-derived CDR1 and CDR2 are LGHNA and YNFKEQ. This CDR3 is 14 amino acids long. V shed 3 bases and J shed 1 base, with 9 bases lying between them. The CDR3: CASSQFTGQETQYF. The CDR3 DNA is TGTGCCAGCAGCCAGTTTACAGGCCAAGAGACCCAGTACTTC.

The V call is TRBV15, the J call TRBJ1-1, with 7 bases matching TRBD1. The V gene's germline CDR1 is LNHNV and CDR2 YYDKDF (reference sequence). This CDR3 is built from 15 residues. V was clipped by 2 bases and J by 1 base; unmatched bases: 4. The CDR3 is CATSRPGQKNTEAFF. CDR3 coding DNA: TGTGCCACCAGCAGACCGGGACAGAAGAACACTGAAGCTTTCTTT.

This chain links TRBV7-8 with TRBJ2-7; TRBD1 is a possible D gene (5 bases). The V gene's germline CDR1 is SGHVS and CDR2 FQNEAQ. This CDR3 has 13 residues. V was pared by 5 bases and J by 4 bases, with 12 bases between. CDR3: CASSLGASYEQYF. The DNA of the CDR3 is TGTGCCAGCAGCCTAGGGGCATCATACGAGCAGTACTTC. The full variable domain, with the rest looked up from reference TRBV7-8 and TRBJ2-7, is GAGVSQSPRYKVAKRGQDVALRCDPISGHVSLFWYQQALGQGPEFLTYFQNEAQLDKSGLPSDRFFAERPEGSVSTLKIQRTQQEDSAVYLCASSLGASYEQYFGPGTRLTVT.

The chain links TRBV30 to TRBJ2-7, with D possibly matching TRBD1 (5 bases). The CDR3 length is 13 residues. Trimming removed 4 bases at V and 0 bases at J, with 10 bases between. Germline V gene sequence: CDR1 GTSNPN, CDR2 SVGIG (reference sequence). The chain's CDR3 is CAWNGHDSYEQYF. The CDR3 DNA follows: TGTGCCTGGAATGGACACGACTCCTACGAGCAGTACTTC.

This clone has more than one count but fewer than ten. The genes are TRBV4-1 and TRBJ1-6, with TRBD1 matching over 7 bases. In germline, CDR1 is MGHRA, CDR2 YSYEKL. V was clipped by 2 bases and J by 7 bases; unmatched bases: 5. The CDR3 contains 15 residues. The CDR3 loop reads CASSQPDRANSPLHF. As DNA, the CDR3 is TGCGCCAGCAGCCAACCCGACAGGGCAAATTCACCCCTCCACTTT.

The V call is TRBV6-5, the J call TRBJ2-5, with 7 bases identical to TRBD2. The J call could be wrong; TRBJ2-7 is a better fit for the DNA end. This CDR3 contains 14 residues. The germline gives CDR1 MNHEY, CDR2 SVGAGI. In nucleotides, the CDR3 is TGTGCCAGCAGCCCGGGGGGAATCGCTTACGAGCAGTACTTC. Protein sequence: CASSPGGIAYEQYF.

Relative to its sample, this clone is medium-sized. The chain couples TRBV5-6 to TRBJ2-7; unclear D gene. The ends were cut back, 0 bases at V and 7 bases at J, with 5 bases in the middle. The CDR3 is 11 residues long. Germline CDR1 SGHDT, CDR2 YYEEEE. CDR3: CASSLDIEQYF. CDR3 nucleotides: TGTGCCAGCAGCTTGGATATAGAGCAGTACTTC.

This clone was counted once. The V call is TRBV5-4, the J call TRBJ1-1; 8 bases agree with TRBD1. This CDR3 comprises 15 residues. CDR1 SGHNT and CDR2 YYREEE come from the germline V gene (reference sequence). The trim removed 4 bases at V and 2 bases at J, leaving 7 bases unmatched. The CDR3 DNA follows: TGTGCCAGCAGCCCCGACAGGGGTGTTAACACTGAAGCTTTCTTT. Translation gives CASSPDRGVNTEAFF.

The chain employs TRBV7-6 and TRBJ2-7; tentatively, D is TRBD2 (6 bases). Trimming took 4 bases from V and 7 from J, leaving 11 bases between them. This CDR3 spans 12 amino acids. From germline, CDR1 is SGHVS and CDR2 FNYEAQ. The CDR3 region is CASSSGLPEQYF. As DNA, the CDR3 is TGTGCCAGCAGCTCGGGACTTCCGGAGCAGTACTTC.

This sequence joins TRBV5-1 and TRBJ2-3, with D possibly being TRBD1 (5 bases). The CDR3 sequence is 15 residues long. Between the trimmed V and J ends, which lost 5 bases and 2 bases, there was a span of 15 bases. Germline V gives CDR1 SGHRS, CDR2 YFSETQ. CDR3 DNA: TGCGCCAGCAGTCGGACAAGGACCTACACAGATACGCAGTATTTT. It translates to CASSRTRTYTDTQYF.

This clone has just a few counts. The chain uses TRBV9 and TRBJ2-3; 10 nucleotides agree with TRBD2. The CDR3 loop spans 16 amino acids. CDR1 is SGDLS and CDR2 is YYNGEE in the germline V gene. The V segment lost 4 bases and the J segment 4 bases; nucleotides outside the gene matches: 9. The CDR3 DNA sequence: TGTGCCAGCAGCCCGGTGAGCGGGAGGGACCCAGATACGCAGTATTTT. It specifies CASSPVSGRDPDTQYF.

CDR3 nucleotide sequence: TGCGCCAGCAGCTTCAACACAGATACGCAGTATTTT. The encoded protein is CASSFNTDTQYF. The chain recombines TRBV5-1 with TRBJ2-3; unclear D gene. The CDR3 extends over 12 amino acids. CDR1 is SGHRS, CDR2 YFSETQ, per germline. Trimming took off 2 bases at V and 2 bases at J, with 3 bases between the two ends.

The genes are TRBV7-9 and TRBJ2-1, with D tentatively TRBD2 (7 bases). This CDR3 contains 17 residues. V was trimmed by 4 bases and J by 2 bases, leaving 18 bases between them. CDR1 is SEHNR, CDR2 FQNEAQ, per germline (reference sequence). Here the CDR3 reads CASSSPPGEGAYNEQFF. The DNA for the CDR3 is TGTGCCAGCAGCTCCCCGCCAGGGGAGGGGGCCTACAATGAGCAGTTCTTC. The entire variable domain, with the rest obtained from reference TRBV7-9 and TRBJ2-1, is as follows: DTGVSQNPRHKITKRGQNVTFRCDPISEHNRLYWYRQTLGQGPEFLTYFQNEAQLEKSRLLSDRFSAERPKGSFSTLEIQRTEQGDSAMYLCASSSPPGEGAYNEQFFGPGTRLTVL.

CDR3 sequence reads: CASSFTGYEQYF. CDR3 bases: TGTGCCAGCAGCTTTACGGGTTACGAGCAGTACTTC. This chain joins TRBV6-6 and TRBJ2-7; D is unclear. V lost 6 bases to trimming and J lost 4 bases, with 10 bases between them. This CDR3 has 12 residues. Germline loops: CDR1 MNHNY, CDR2 SVGAGI (reference sequence).

This clone showed up just once. The chain joins TRBV7-9 to TRBJ1-1; D is perhaps TRBD1 (5 bases). Trimming took off 1 base at V and 5 bases at J, with 11 bases between the two ends. This CDR3 has 14 amino acids. Germline lookup yields CDR1 SEHNR and CDR2 FQNEAQ (reference sequence). The DNA for the CDR3 is TGTGCCAGCAGCTTAGGTTGGGGCGGAACTGAAGCTTTCTTT. Its protein product is CASSLGWGGTEAFF.